This record looks at one T cell receptor beta chain sequence and its context. The data originate from a study of shared clonotypes between healthy human individuals. Study background: Donors consisted of two women and three men between 18 and 49.

Unsorted PBMC DNA was run through sequencing on ten immunoSEQ deep assay plates. Sequencing used immunoSEQ multiplex PCR; TCRdb keeps in-frame clones, though not all of them. This sample has about 480,000 clones, with over 60% found just once. Those who donated, Caucasian adults without exception, all lived in Nashville, Tennessee. CDR1 KGHSH and CDR2 LQKENI come from the germline V gene. This CDR3 is built from 16 residues. V gave up 3 bases and J gave up 3 bases, with 17 bases separating them. V usage is TRBV18 and J usage is TRBJ1-2, with D possibly matching TRBD1 (6 bases). The sequenced material came from PBMCs. The receptor was isolated from a woman aged 40-49 years in good health. Some clones in this sample may be carry-over from other donors' samples. The CDR3 is CASSPDLTGKYYGYTF. The DNA of the CDR3 is TGTGCCAGCTCACCTGACCTAACAGGGAAGTACTATGGCTACACCTTC.